These 2 T cell receptor beta chains came from one sample sequenced in a study of T cell repertoires in cytomegalovirus infection. Their antigens are not known. TCRdb fed the reads into MiXCR, producing one record per CDR3 protein. Among some 120,000 distinct CDR3 sequences, 32% were seen once, and the ten largest hold around 54%. The material sequenced was CD8+ T cells from cultured PBMCs, taken from culture after CMV antigen stimulation. The receptors come from a human donor in good health (CMV status not recorded). Some clones in this sample may be carry-over from other donors' samples.

CDR3 in DNA: TGTGCCAGCGGTCTTGGGACGGGAAGCACAGATACGCAGTATTTT. It codes for CASGLGTGSTDTQYF. V is TRBV11-2 and J is TRBJ2-3, with D perhaps TRBD1 or TRBD2 (5 bases each). The CDR3 loop spans 15 amino acids. Germline V lookup: CDR1 SGHAT, CDR2 FQNNGV. Trimming took 8 bases from V and 0 from J, leaving 15 bases between them.

The chain uses TRBV24-1 and TRBJ1-4, with 9 bases identical to TRBD1. This CDR3 region has 17 residues. CDR1 and CDR2 (germline): KGHDR, SFDVKD. The V and J ends lost 2 bases and 8 bases, in that order; junction bases with no gene match: 11. CDR3 nucleotide sequence: TGTGCCACCAGTGATTCCCGGGACAGGGCTGACAACGAAAAACTGTTTTTT. This translates into CATSDSRDRADNEKLFF.